This entry is about one TCR beta chain. Its target is unknown. These data originate in a study of beta chain features in type 1 diabetes. About the study: When patients were set against healthy donors, age, gender and cell yields were similar. There were some 100,000,000 sorted cells examined across all samples.

The CDR3 spans 14 residues. CDR1 GTSNPN and CDR2 SVGIG come from the germline V gene (reference sequence). V was cut by 0 bases and J by 6 bases, with 12 bases left in between. Study outcomes and limitations: The naive, central memory and Treg TCRB repertoires looked more alike in patients than they did in healthy donors.

The whole isolated RNA underwent reverse transcription, so sequencing captured expressed TCRB transcripts. Sequencing used immunoSEQ multiplex PCR; TCRdb keeps in-frame clones, though not all of them. Of around 250,000 clones in the sample, more than 65% were seen once. Sequencing was performed on naive CD4+ T cells from blood. The sequence was collected from a man aged 30-40 years in good health. The chain joins TRBV30 to TRBJ2-1; D remains unclear. The DNA for the CDR3 is TGTGCCTGGAGTGTTTCCCTTGACGGCAATGAGCAGTTCTTC. This codes for CAWSVSLDGNEQFF.